The T cell receptor beta chain under discussion was sequenced for a study of blood T cell repertoires in COVID-19. For the study at large: Nucleic acid was either cDNA or gDNA, and it came from T cells, B-cell-depleted T cells, or PBMCs.

Using immunoSEQ multiplex PCR, the repertoire was profiled, and TCRdb retains in-frame clones only, with some absent. The sample has about 260,000 clones; about 88% are singletons. Membership in each cohort depended on participant-reported clinical history. Donors of Cohort 3 who recovered were those that had two negative PCRs, clearance, or symptom resolution. This CDR3 is 15 amino acids long. The V gene's germline CDR1 is MDHEN and CDR2 SYDVKM. Germline trimming cut 6 bases from V and 5 bases from J; bases unmatched to any gene: 9. This rearrangement joins TRBV28 to TRBJ2-2; 7 positions match TRBD2. This receptor was identified in a woman in her fifties or sixties who had recovered from COVID-19. The sequencing sample was made of PBMCs or T cells enriched from blood (not recorded which). CDR3 protein: CASSPGLVLTGELFF. The CDR3 nucleotides are TGTGCCAGCAGCCCTGGACTAGTTTTAACCGGGGAGCTGTTTTTT.